The 14 T cell receptor beta chains below were found in one sample sequenced in a study of blood T cell repertoires in COVID-19. TCRdb keeps only in-frame clones here, not all; method: immunoSEQ multiplex PCR. The profile covers 250,000 to 300,000 clones, with 86% appearing a single time and about 3.5% taken by the ten largest. The sample comprised peripheral blood. The receptors come from a man between 18 and 29 years old with active or convalescent COVID-19.

The gene calls are TRBV25-1 and TRBJ2-1; 7 positions match TRBD2. This CDR3 contains 16 residues. V dropped 3 bases and J dropped 7; count of bases not matched to a gene: 12. Germline-derived CDR1 and CDR2 are MGHDK and SYGVNS. The CDR3, as DNA: TGTGCCAGCAGTGATAACCCCTGGCGGGGGATGAATGAGCAGTTCTTC. This gives the protein CASSDNPWRGMNEQFF. Drawing the rest from reference TRBV25-1 and TRBJ2-1, the complete variable domain is EADIYQTPRYLVIGTGKKITLECSQTMGHDKMYWYQQDPGMELHLIHYSYGVNSTEKGDLSSESTVSRIRTEHFPLTLESARPSHTSQYLCASSDNPWRGMNEQFFGPGTRLTVL.

V gene TRBV27 combines with J gene TRBJ1-5; TRBD1 matches 8 bases. The J segment lost 6 bases and the V segment lost 6 bases, leaving 7 bases of the junction unmatched. The CDR3 is made up of 14 amino acids. Per germline, CDR1 MNHEY and CDR2 SMNVEV (reference sequence). CDR3 in DNA: TGTGCCAGCAGAATTCAGGGGGCCGGTCAGCCCCAGCATTTT. This sequence encodes CASRIQGAGQPQHF.

V is TRBV6-6 and J is TRBJ2-4; D gene ambiguous. The V and J ends lost 7 bases and 6 bases respectively, with 10 bases between them. Germline V gene data show CDR1 as MNHNY and CDR2 as SVGAGI (reference sequence). This CDR3 has 12 amino acids. The CDR3 protein is CASTPTGNIQYF. In DNA, the CDR3 is TGTGCCAGCACCCCCACGGGAAACATTCAGTACTTC.

The CDR3 sequence: CARLDRGNSPLHF. CDR3 nucleotides: TGTGCCAGATTGGACAGGGGAAATTCACCCCTCCACTTT. The chain combines TRBV2 with TRBJ1-6; 9 bases match TRBD1. V shed 9 bases and J 7 bases; nucleotides not matched to a gene: 4. There are 13 residues in the CDR3. Germline CDR1 reads SNHLY; CDR2 reads FYNNEI.

In nucleotides, the CDR3 is TGTGCCTCCAGCAGGACTGAGAATCAGCCCCAGCATTTT. Encoded protein: CASSRTENQPQHF. The chain recombines TRBV28 with TRBJ1-5, with unresolved D. The CDR3 length is 13 residues. V was clipped by 11 bases and J by 4 bases, with 15 bases between them. The germline V gene has CDR1 MDHEN and CDR2 SYDVKM.

The chain links TRBV9 to TRBJ2-1; TRBD2 aligns across 8 bases. The J segment lost 10 bases and the V segment lost 4 bases, leaving 7 bases of the junction unmatched. The CDR3 extends over 13 amino acids. Per germline, CDR1 SGDLS and CDR2 YYNGEE. This CDR3 is CASSPLAGREQFF. The CDR3 coding sequence is TGTGCCAGCAGCCCCTTAGCGGGAAGGGAGCAGTTCTTC. Full variable domain (missing parts from reference TRBV9 and TRBJ2-1): DSGVTQTPKHLITATGQRVTLRCSPRSGDLSVYWYQQSLDQGLQFLIQYYNGEERAKGNILERFSAQQFPDLHSELNLSSLELGDSALYFCASSPLAGREQFFGPGTRLTVL.

This chain uses TRBV2 with TRBJ2-4; 9 nucleotides agree with TRBD1. The junction had 5 bases not matched to a gene; V was cut back by 5 bases and J by 6 bases. This CDR3 region has 14 residues. Looked up from germline, CDR1 is SNHLY and CDR2 is FYNNEI. The CDR3 reads CASSQDRGGNIQYF. In DNA, the CDR3 is TGTGCCAGCAGTCAGGACAGGGGAGGAAACATTCAGTACTTC.

The V call is TRBV19, the J call TRBJ1-2, with D hard to call. CDR1 LNHDA and CDR2 SQIVND come from the germline V gene (reference sequence). The germline V and J ends were trimmed by 7 bases and 7 bases, with 16 bases remaining between them. This CDR3 is built from 13 residues. CDR3 residues: CASNARVGPGYTF. Written as DNA, the CDR3 is TGTGCCAGTAACGCTCGGGTGGGTCCTGGCTACACCTTC.

The chain is built from TRBV3-1 (or the pseudogene TRBV3-2) and TRBJ1-1; TRBD1 matches 10 bases. J lost 5 bases, V lost 5 bases, and 14 bases had no gene match. This CDR3 comprises 17 residues. Germline V gene data show CDR1 as LGHDT and CDR2 as YNNKEL (reference sequence). The DNA of the CDR3 is TGTGCCAGCAGCGTACCTCGACCGGGACAGGGGTGGACTGAAGCTTTCTTT. Amino acid sequence: CASSVPRPGQGWTEAFF.

The chain joins TRBV5-4 to TRBJ2-3; 12 bases line up with TRBD2. V dropped 4 bases and J dropped 7; count of bases not matched to a gene: 7. The CDR3 loop spans 15 amino acids. Germline loops: CDR1 SGHNT, CDR2 YYREEE (reference sequence). The CDR3 protein is CASSQALAGGHTQYF. CDR3 nucleotides: TGTGCCAGCAGCCAAGCACTAGCGGGAGGTCATACGCAGTATTTT.

The rearrangement links TRBV12-3 or TRBV12-4 to TRBJ2-1; possibly TRBD1 for D (6 bases). The V end was cut by 6 bases, the J end by 3 bases, with 9 bases between. The CDR3 has 13 amino acids. The DNA for the CDR3 is TGTGCCAGCAGAACGGACAGCTACAATGAGCAGTTCTTC. It codes for CASRTDSYNEQFF.

The chain employs TRBV19 and TRBJ1-6, with D possibly matching TRBD1 (6 bases). The CDR3 runs to 14 residues. V was trimmed by 5 bases and J by 7 bases, leaving 12 bases between them. Germline V gene lookup returns CDR1 LNHDA and CDR2 SQIVND (reference sequence). CDR3: CASSYTGSNSPLHF. Here the CDR3 DNA reads TGTGCCAGTAGTTATACAGGGTCCAATTCACCCCTCCACTTT.

The chain joins TRBV19 to TRBJ1-2; no definite D call. CDR1 and CDR2 (germline): LNHDA, SQIVND (reference sequence). Trimming shortened V by 3 bases and J by 2 bases, and 16 bases separated the two germline ends. The CDR3 runs 16 residues. CDR3 bases: TGTGCCAGTAGTATCTCCATGACACACCTAAACTATGGCTACACCTTC. Translated, it gives CASSISMTHLNYGYTF. Looking up the rest from reference TRBV19 and TRBJ1-2 gives the full variable domain: DGGITQSPKYLFRKEGQNVTLSCEQNLNHDAMYWYRQDPGQGLRLIYYSQIVNDFQKGDIAEGYSVSREKKESFPLTVTSAQKNPTAFYLCASSISMTHLNYGYTFGSGTRLTVV.

The rearrangement joins TRBV10-1 to TRBJ1-3; possibly TRBD1 for D (6 bases). The CDR3 sequence is 14 residues long. With 5 bases removed from V and 0 bases from J, the gap between germline ends came to 8 bases. The germline CDR1 and CDR2 sequences are WNHNN and SYGVQD (reference sequence). The CDR3 here is CASSQGHSGNTIYF. In DNA form, the CDR3 reads TGCGCCAGCAGTCAGGGGCACTCTGGAAACACCATATATTTT.